The next 19 T cell receptor beta chains were all read from a single sample in a study of blood T cell repertoires in COVID-19. Some clones are missing from TCRdb's copy, which holds only in-frame ones; the method was immunoSEQ multiplex PCR. In the table there are 150,000 to 200,000 clones, approximately 95% of which are singletons. Sequenced: peripheral blood. These receptors were taken from a woman aged 50 to 60 with acute or convalescent COVID-19.

CDR3 in DNA: TGTGCCAGAGGCAGGGCTGGAAACACCATATATTTT. The encoded protein is CARGRAGNTIYF. V gene TRBV21-1 combines with J gene TRBJ1-3; the D call of TRBD1 is as the table states it, not checked on the DNA. TRBV21-1 is noted as a pseudogene. This CDR3 contains 12 residues.

This clone showed up just once. The CDR3 DNA sequence: TGTGCCAGCTCACCGGACCGGGACAGATTATACAATGAGCAGTTCTTC. It specifies CASSPDRDRLYNEQFF. The V gene is TRBV18, the J gene TRBJ2-1; 7 nucleotides align to TRBD1. This CDR3 has 16 residues. Germline CDR1 reads KGHSH; CDR2 reads LQKENI. Trimming at V came to 3 bases and at J to 4 bases, leaving 9 bases not matched to a gene.

V usage is TRBV5-8 and J usage is TRBJ2-7; TRBD2 agrees at 10 bases. This CDR3 comprises 16 residues. CDR1 and CDR2 from the germline V gene are SGHTS and YDEGEE. After removal of 2 bases from V and 4 bases from J, the junction contained 9 bases not matched to a gene. CDR3 protein: CASSFGASGSWYEQYF. The CDR3 DNA follows: TGTGCCAGCAGCTTTGGGGCTAGCGGGAGTTGGTACGAGCAGTACTTC.

This rearrangement joins TRBV24-1 to TRBJ2-5, with D perhaps TRBD1 (8 bases). This CDR3 is 14 amino acids long. The V gene lost 6 bases and the J gene lost 5 bases, with 15 bases spanning the gap. Germline CDR1 is KGHDR and CDR2 is SFDVKD. The CDR3 region has the DNA TGTGCCACCAGTCGGGGAGGGACAGGCGAGACCCAGTACTTC. Translating gives CATSRGGTGETQYF.

The rearrangement links TRBV10-1 to TRBJ2-3, with TRBD2 matching 9 bases. The V segment lost 3 bases and the J segment 0 bases; nucleotides outside the gene matches: 4. The CDR3 totals 16 residues. The germline CDR1 and CDR2 sequences are WNHNN and SYGVQD (reference sequence). The CDR3 DNA sequence: TGCGCCAGCAGTGATTCTAGCGGGGCGAGCACAGATACGCAGTATTTT. As protein: CASSDSSGASTDTQYF.

The chain links TRBV30 to TRBJ1-1; TRBD1 might be the D (6 bases). V lost 1 base and J lost 4, with 10 bases in between. Germline V gives CDR1 GTSNPN, CDR2 SVGIG (reference sequence). The CDR3 is 13 amino acids. CDR3 sequence: CAWSGQGSTEAFF. CDR3 DNA sequence: TGTGCCTGGAGTGGGCAGGGGAGCACTGAAGCTTTCTTT.

In this sample, this clone turned up once. DNA of the CDR3: TGTGCCAGCAGCCAAGTGGGCAGAAACAATGAGCAGTTCTTC. Amino acid sequence: CASSQVGRNNEQFF. The chain uses TRBV3-1 (or the pseudogene TRBV3-2) and TRBJ2-1; D call uncertain. The CDR3 totals 14 residues. V was shortened by 1 base and J by 5 bases, with 9 bases between the two germline ends. Germline CDR1 is LGHDT and CDR2 is YNNKEL (reference sequence).

This clone has only one observation. The chain is built from TRBV7-2 and TRBJ2-2; 10 bases map to TRBD1. The CDR3 loop spans 17 amino acids. The trim removed 5 bases at V and 7 bases at J, leaving 13 bases unmatched. CDR1 is SGHTA, CDR2 FQGNSA, per germline. CDR3 amino acids: CASSRYDRGQLDGELFF. The CDR3 DNA follows: TGTGCCAGCAGCAGATACGACAGGGGGCAATTGGACGGGGAGCTGTTTTTT.

The chain carries TRBV7-9 and TRBJ2-1; 13 bases are shared with TRBD2. The trim removed 1 base at V and 8 bases at J, leaving 2 bases unmatched. The CDR3 totals 15 residues. CDR1 SEHNR and CDR2 FQNEAQ come from the germline V gene (reference sequence). The CDR3 loop is CASSLEGLAGHEQFF. The CDR3 DNA reads as TGTGCCAGCAGCTTAGAGGGACTAGCGGGACATGAGCAGTTCTTC.

The chain couples TRBV27 to TRBJ2-1, with D perhaps matching TRBD2 (6 bases). The germline gives CDR1 MNHEY, CDR2 SMNVEV (reference sequence). V gave up 3 bases and J gave up 6 bases, with 18 bases separating them. CDR3 length equals 16 residues. CDR3 sequence: CASSLDPAGSFNEQFF. CDR3 in DNA: TGTGCCAGCAGTTTGGACCCTGCCGGGAGCTTCAATGAGCAGTTCTTC.

The chain joins TRBV19 to TRBJ2-1; the match to TRBD2 covers 14 bases. J was trimmed by 8 bases and V by 3 bases; bases with no gene match: 12. There are 18 residues in the CDR3. The germline gives CDR1 LNHDA, CDR2 SQIVND (reference sequence). The CDR3 bases are TGTGCCAGTAGTATCGACCGGGGACTAGCGGGAGTTTTCCATGAGCAGTTCTTC. It translates to CASSIDRGLAGVFHEQFF.

The CDR3 sequence is CASRGQRGYTF. Here the CDR3 DNA reads TGTGCCAGCAGAGGACAGCGGGGCTACACCTTC. This chain connects TRBV21-1 to TRBJ1-2; the table's TRBD1 call for D was not verified on the DNA. TRBV21-1 is a pseudogene. The CDR3 consists of 11 residues.

This clone was seen only once. This rearrangement joins TRBV6-5 to TRBJ1-2; TRBD1 aligns across 9 bases. There are 15 residues in the CDR3. Germline loops: CDR1 MNHEY, CDR2 SVGAGI. Trimming removed 4 bases from V and 0 bases from J; junction bases left unmatched: 3. CDR3 residues: CASSSGTGPNYGYTF. The CDR3 DNA sequence: TGTGCCAGCAGTTCTGGGACAGGGCCTAACTATGGCTACACCTTC.

This clone turned up a few times. V gene TRBV28 combines with J gene TRBJ1-2, with D uncertain. Between the trimmed V and J ends, which lost 0 bases and 2 bases, there was a span of 4 bases. CDR3 length: 13 amino acids. Germline lookup yields CDR1 MDHEN and CDR2 SYDVKM. The CDR3 loop reads CASSLWENYGYTF. The CDR3 nucleotides are TGTGCCAGCAGTTTATGGGAGAACTATGGCTACACCTTC.

The genes are TRBV3-1 (or the pseudogene TRBV3-2) and TRBJ2-2; TRBD2 agrees at 11 bases. Germline CDR1 and CDR2: LGHDT and YNNKEL (reference sequence). V dropped 4 bases and J dropped 7; count of bases not matched to a gene: 11. The CDR3 has 17 residues. The chain's CDR3 is CASSLSGLAVLLGELFF. CDR3 coding DNA: TGTGCCAGCAGCCTCTCGGGACTAGCGGTTCTCCTCGGGGAGCTGTTTTTT.

As DNA, the CDR3 is TGTGCTAGTGGTTTGGTACTCGACAGGGGGCATGAAAAACTGTTTTTT. Translation: CASGLVLDRGHEKLFF. The chain employs TRBV12-5 and TRBJ1-4, with 10 positions matching TRBD1. This CDR3 is built from 16 residues. CDR1 is LGHNT, CDR2 FRNRAP, per germline. The J segment lost 6 bases and the V segment lost 0 bases, leaving 4 bases of the junction unmatched.

This clone was found once. The DNA for the CDR3 is TGTGCCAGCAGCCCCGGGACAGGGGGCGCTTTTAATGAAAAACTGTTTTTT. Translating it yields CASSPGTGGAFNEKLFF. V is TRBV7-9 and J is TRBJ1-4; 12 nucleotides agree with TRBD1. The CDR3 consists of 17 residues. Germline V gives CDR1 SEHNR, CDR2 FQNEAQ (reference sequence). V trimming: 5 bases; J trimming: 4 bases; junction bases outside the gene matches: 8.

Of note for this clone: At the DNA level, this CDR3 is encoded by other sequences in the same sample as well. This chain links TRBV6-2 or TRBV6-3 with TRBJ1-5; D is uncertain. Trimming took 5 bases from V and 6 from J, leaving 8 bases between them. The CDR3 is made up of 12 amino acids. CDR1 MNHEY and CDR2 SVGEGT come from the germline V gene. Written as DNA, the CDR3 is TGTGCCAGCAGTCCCGGAGGTCAGCCCCAGCATTTT. This translates into CASSPGGQPQHF.

This clone came up once. The J gene is TRBJ2-7, the V gene TRBV12-3 or TRBV12-4; tentative D call: TRBD2 (6 bases). V was clipped by 3 bases and J by 0 bases, with 6 bases between them. The CDR3 length is 13 residues. CDR3 sequence: CASSLEGSYEQYF. For the CDR3, the DNA is TGTGCCAGCAGTTTGGAGGGCTCCTACGAGCAGTACTTC.